Shown below are 32 T cell receptor beta chains from a single sample sequenced in a study of PD-1 blockade in classical Hodgkin lymphoma (dated by TCRdb to 2020 to 2021). The library was generated by the immunoSEQ multiplex PCR assay. TCRdb obtained this table from immuneACCESS and retained in-frame rearrangements with V and J assigned. These tables miss some clones; where compared with another copy, unresolved V genes account for less than half of the shortfall, and the remainder is unexplained. This sample is represented by around 50,000 clones; around 90% of them were singletons. The ten largest make up 14% of the sample. The intended sense of this specimen's time point label: cycle 4 day 1 (C4D1), after 6 weeks of nivolumab. Relapse after autologous stem cell transplantation had occurred in all trial patients, and cohorts A, B and C were distinguished by prior brentuximab vedotin exposure. The material sequenced was peripheral blood mononuclear cells (PBMCs), taken before the fourth cycle of nivolumab. These receptors were taken from a human donor with classical Hodgkin lymphoma.

The V gene is TRBV12-5, the J gene TRBJ1-1; D is unclear. Trimming shortened V by 1 base and J by 3 bases, and 12 bases separated the two germline ends. The CDR3 totals 15 residues. CDR1 and CDR2 (germline): LGHNT, FRNRAP. This chain's CDR3 is CASGLAVGAHTEAFF. The CDR3 DNA reads as TGTGCTAGTGGTTTGGCCGTAGGTGCTCACACTGAAGCTTTCTTT.

The chain couples TRBV10-2 to TRBJ1-5, with 8 bases matching TRBD1. CDR1 and CDR2 from the germline V gene are WSHSY and SAAADI. The CDR3 is 16 amino acids. J gave up 5 bases and V 2 bases, and 8 bases lay outside the gene matches. The CDR3 nucleotides read TGCGCCAGCAGTGAGAGCGGCAGGGGGCTGCATCAGCCCCAGCATTTT. Amino acids: CASSESGRGLHQPQHF.

The gene calls are TRBV9 and TRBJ2-5, with 8 bases matching TRBD1. This CDR3 is 16 amino acids long. Germline loops: CDR1 SGDLS, CDR2 YYNGEE. J was trimmed by 0 bases and V by 5 bases; bases with no gene match: 9. Written as DNA, the CDR3 is TGTGCCAGCAGTCGTCGACCGGGACAGGACCAAGAGACCCAGTACTTC. Translated: CASSRRPGQDQETQYF.

As regards this clone: Mismatch with germline at one junction end may stem from a read error. Other DNA sequences in this specimen translate into the identical CDR3. V usage is TRBV18 and J usage is TRBJ1-1, with 8 bases aligning to TRBD1. Germline CDR1 is KGHSH and CDR2 is LQKENI. The CDR3 spans 16 residues. As DNA, the CDR3 is TGTGCCAGCTCGCTCACGGGGACAGGAGAGAACACCGAAGCTTTCTTT. Translation gives CASSLTGTGENTEAFF.

To note about this clone: This sample includes further DNA sequences coding for the same CDR3. The rearrangement uses TRBV27 and TRBJ1-1; D not certain. The CDR3 totals 13 residues. Per the germline V gene, CDR1 is MNHEY and CDR2 is SMNVEV (reference sequence). The V gene lost 3 bases and the J gene lost 2 bases, with 7 bases spanning the gap. The CDR3: CASSLTRNTEAFF. In DNA form, the CDR3 reads TGTGCCAGCAGTTTGACGAGAAACACTGAAGCTTTCTTT.

The J gene is TRBJ2-5, the V gene TRBV15; 7 bases are a match to TRBD1. Losses at the gene ends were 2 bases for V and 2 bases for J; bases not matched to a gene: 8. Germline lookup yields CDR1 LNHNV and CDR2 YYDKDF (reference sequence). The CDR3 length is 16 residues. The chain's CDR3 is CATSRRQGSGQETQYF. The CDR3 DNA sequence: TGTGCCACCAGCAGAAGACAGGGTTCGGGGCAAGAGACCCAGTACTTC.

Only one count was recorded for this clone. This rearrangement joins TRBV11-2 to TRBJ2-6; D remains unclear. CDR1 and CDR2 from the germline V gene are SGHAT and FQNNGV. The CDR3 totals 15 residues. The V end lost 4 bases, the J end lost 1 base, and 8 bases lay between the germline ends. The CDR3 region has the DNA TGTGCCAGCAGCTCGTTGGAGTCTGGGGCCAACGTCCTGACTTTC. Its translation: CASSSLESGANVLTF. The entire variable domain, with the rest obtained from reference TRBV11-2 and TRBJ2-6, is as follows: EAGVAQSPRYKIIEKRQSVAFWCNPISGHATLYWYQQILGQGPKLLIQFQNNGVVDDSQLPKDRFSAERLKGVDSTLKIQPAKLEDSAVYLCASSSLESGANVLTFGAGSRLTVL.

The chain has TRBV5-1 and TRBJ1-6; 8 bases are a match to TRBD1. The CDR3 length is 14 residues. The J segment lost 9 bases and the V segment lost 6 bases, leaving 8 bases of the junction unmatched. Germline V CDR1 and CDR2: SGHRS, YFSETQ. The CDR3: CASTGQGKGSPLHF. CDR3 bases: TGCGCCAGCACCGGACAGGGCAAAGGTTCACCCCTCCACTTT.

The chain links TRBV5-1 to TRBJ2-5; 7 positions match TRBD1. The CDR3 extends over 16 amino acids. J was trimmed by 4 bases and V by 4 bases; bases with no gene match: 13. Germline CDR1 and CDR2: SGHRS and YFSETQ. The CDR3 DNA reads TGCGCCAGCAGCCTCACCTTGACAGGGTACGGAGAGACCCAGTACTTC. It yields the protein CASSLTLTGYGETQYF.

J is TRBJ2-3 and V is TRBV5-6, with D hard to call. Germline assignment: CDR1 SGHDT and CDR2 YYEEEE. Trimming removed 6 bases from V and 0 bases from J, with 5 bases in between. CDR3 size: 12 residues. The chain's CDR3 is CASKASTDTQYF. CDR3 in DNA: TGTGCCAGCAAGGCGAGCACAGATACGCAGTATTTT.

V and J are TRBV30 and TRBJ1-5, with TRBD1 identical over 7 bases. This CDR3 spans 15 amino acids. CDR1 and CDR2 (germline): GTSNPN, SVGIG (reference sequence). V shed 0 bases, J shed 7 bases, and the junction held 9 bases outside the gene matches. The CDR3 is CAWSVQTGLMQPQHF. The CDR3 DNA sequence: TGTGCCTGGAGTGTCCAGACAGGGCTTATGCAGCCCCAGCATTTT.

The chain joins TRBV21-1 to TRBJ1-4; the table's TRBD1 call for D was not verified on the DNA. TRBV21-1 is a documented pseudogene. CDR3 length: 16 amino acids. The CDR3 region is CASSRSPQTGEEKLFF. Written as DNA, the CDR3 is TGTGCCAGCAGCAGGTCCCCCCAGACAGGGGAGGAAAAACTGTTTTTT.

The chain has TRBV4-2 and TRBJ2-3; no clear D gene. Germline assignment: CDR1 LGHNA and CDR2 YNFKEQ. V was cut by 2 bases and J by 2 bases, with 8 bases left in between. This CDR3 is 14 amino acids long. The CDR3 reads CASSQPLTTDTQYF. The CDR3 DNA reads as TGTGCCAGCAGCCAACCACTGACCACAGATACGCAGTATTTT.

The genes are TRBV7-1 and TRBJ1-2; unclear D gene. TRBV7-1 belongs to the ORF category, with a function that is uncertain. V lost 11 bases and J 4 bases, leaving 23 bases between the germline ends. The CDR3 has 15 residues. As DNA, the CDR3 is TGTGCCGAGAACCGATCACGGGGAAAGACCTATGGCTACACCTTC. Its translation: CAENRSRGKTYGYTF.

The J gene is TRBJ2-3, the V gene TRBV7-9; D uncertain. CDR3 length: 15 amino acids. Germline assignment: CDR1 SEHNR and CDR2 FQNEAQ (reference sequence). The V end was cut by 0 bases, the J end by 6 bases, with 13 bases between. The CDR3 DNA is TGTGCCAGCAGCTTAGCTTGGGGATCAGAGGATACGCAGTATTTT. The encoded protein is CASSLAWGSEDTQYF.

In DNA, the CDR3 is TGTGCCAGCTCACTCGGACAGGGGTCCCACGAGCAGTACTTC. This translates into CASSLGQGSHEQYF. This chain connects TRBV18 to TRBJ2-7; TRBD1 aligns across 9 bases. There are 14 residues in the CDR3. Germline V CDR1 and CDR2: KGHSH, LQKENI. V lost 4 bases to trimming and J lost 5 bases; unmatched junction nucleotides: 6.

CDR3 amino acids: CASSQVNSYGYTF. CDR3 nucleotide sequence: TGCGCCAGCAGCCAAGTCAACAGCTATGGCTACACCTTC. This sequence joins TRBV4-1 and TRBJ1-2; D is ambiguous. This CDR3 has 13 residues. Trimming removed 1 base at V and 4 bases at J, with 7 bases between. Germline V gives CDR1 MGHRA, CDR2 YSYEKL.

This clone has just a few counts. V and J are TRBV6-1 and TRBJ1-5; the D is unclear. Germline-derived CDR1 and CDR2 are MNHNS and SASEGT. The CDR3 consists of 11 residues. V was trimmed by 1 base and J by 7 bases, leaving 2 bases between them. CDR3 sequence reads: CASSEGQPQHF. CDR3 in DNA: TGTGCCAGCAGTGAAGGGCAGCCCCAGCATTTT.

This chain links TRBV13 with TRBJ2-3; D is unresolved. V lost 0 bases to trimming and J lost 0 bases, with 7 bases between them. Germline lookup yields CDR1 PRHDT and CDR2 FYEKMQ (reference sequence). This CDR3 is built from 15 residues. CDR3 amino acids: CASSLGTDSTDTQYF. As DNA, the CDR3 is TGTGCCAGCAGCTTAGGGACGGATAGCACAGATACGCAGTATTTT.

The chain uses TRBV2 and TRBJ1-1; unclear D gene. The CDR3 is made up of 12 amino acids. Germline V gene lookup returns CDR1 SNHLY and CDR2 FYNNEI. Trimming pared 3 bases from V and 3 bases from J, leaving 5 bases between. The CDR3 reads CASSDFDTEAFF. In nucleotides, the CDR3 is TGTGCCAGCAGTGATTTCGACACTGAAGCTTTCTTT.

The chain's CDR3 is CASSQSPDGGLTQYF. The DNA of the CDR3 is TGCGCCAGCAGCCAATCACCAGACGGGGGGTTGACCCAGTACTTC. The chain carries TRBV4-1 and TRBJ2-5, with TRBD2 matching 7 bases. Germline CDR1 and CDR2: MGHRA and YSYEKL. CDR3 length equals 15 residues. The V and J ends lost 2 bases and 7 bases, in that order; junction bases with no gene match: 10.

V is TRBV9 and J is TRBJ2-7, with 12 bases identical to TRBD2. The germline V gene has CDR1 SGDLS and CDR2 YYNGEE. J was trimmed by 3 bases and V by 0 bases; bases with no gene match: 10. The CDR3 totals 18 residues. CDR3 bases: TGTGCCAGCAGCGTAGGTCTAGCGGGAGGGTCAACGGTCTACGAGCAGTACTTC. Its protein is CASSVGLAGGSTVYEQYF.

CDR3 region: CASSPNGDVYGYTF. DNA of the CDR3: TGTGCCAGCTCACCGAACGGGGATGTCTATGGCTACACCTTC. The rearrangement links TRBV18 to TRBJ1-2; no clear D. Germline V lookup: CDR1 KGHSH, CDR2 LQKENI. This CDR3 is built from 14 residues. V lost 3 bases and J lost 4, with 12 bases in between.

The chain joins TRBV7-3 to TRBJ2-3; no clear D gene. This CDR3 contains 13 residues. Germline V CDR1 and CDR2: SGHTA, FQGTGA. The germline V and J ends were trimmed by 5 bases and 1 base, with 7 bases remaining between them. CDR3 protein: CASSPVGTDTQYF. In DNA, the CDR3 is TGTGCCAGCAGCCCGGTGGGCACAGATACGCAGTATTTT.

This clone was seen only once. The chain employs TRBV28 and TRBJ2-7; no reliable D call. The CDR3 spans 12 residues. The V gene lost 6 bases and the J gene lost 4 bases, with 10 bases spanning the gap. CDR1 and CDR2 from the germline V gene are MDHEN and SYDVKM. This CDR3 reads CASSQVGYEQYF. The CDR3 nucleotides are TGTGCCAGCAGCCAAGTCGGGTACGAGCAGTACTTC.

As DNA, the CDR3 is TGTGCCAGCAGCGGCGATACCCCGGCGCAGCTCTATGGCTACACCTTC. Amino acids: CASSGDTPAQLYGYTF. V is TRBV9 and J is TRBJ1-2, with D uncertain. The CDR3 contains 16 residues. With 3 bases removed from V and 4 bases from J, the gap between germline ends came to 19 bases. CDR1 and CDR2 (germline): SGDLS, YYNGEE. The entire variable domain, with the rest obtained from reference TRBV9 and TRBJ1-2, is as follows: DSGVTQTPKHLITATGQRVTLRCSPRSGDLSVYWYQQSLDQGLQFLIQYYNGEERAKGNILERFSAQQFPDLHSELNLSSLELGDSALYFCASSGDTPAQLYGYTFGSGTRLTVV.

This sequence joins TRBV5-1 and TRBJ2-7; D remains ambiguous. Between the trimmed V and J ends, which lost 3 bases and 5 bases, there was a span of 6 bases. CDR1 and CDR2 (germline): SGHRS, YFSETQ. The CDR3 is made up of 11 amino acids. The CDR3: CASSSFNEQYF. The DNA of the CDR3 is TGCGCCAGCAGCTCGTTTAACGAGCAGTACTTC. Full variable domain (remainder filled in from reference TRBV5-1 and TRBJ2-7): KAGVTQTPRYLIKTRGQQVTLSCSPISGHRSVSWYQQTPGQGLQFLFEYFSETQRNKGNFPGRFSGRQFSNSRSEMNVSTLELGDSALYLCASSSFNEQYFGPGTRLTVT.

The V gene is TRBV10-1, the J gene TRBJ2-7; 7 bases are shared with TRBD2. V lost 9 bases, J lost 3 bases, and 11 bases stayed unmatched. The CDR3 spans 14 residues. Per the germline V gene, CDR1 is WNHNN and CDR2 is SYGVQD (reference sequence). The CDR3 spells CARDDMGGDYEQYF. CDR3 in DNA: TGCGCCAGGGACGACATGGGGGGGGACTACGAGCAGTACTTC.

The chain employs TRBV5-1 and TRBJ2-3, with D uncertain. The CDR3 spans 13 residues. Germline loops: CDR1 SGHRS, CDR2 YFSETQ. The V end lost 4 bases, the J end lost 0 bases, and 6 bases lay between the germline ends. CDR3 DNA sequence: TGCGCCAGCAGCGCCTTTAGCACAGATACGCAGTATTTT. It is translated as CASSAFSTDTQYF.

This clone was observed many times. The V and J genes are TRBV15 and TRBJ1-3, with D possibly TRBD1 on 5 matching bases. V was clipped by 5 bases and J by 5 bases, with 13 bases between them. CDR3 length: 14 amino acids. Looked up from germline, CDR1 is LNHNV and CDR2 is YYDKDF (reference sequence). The CDR3 coding sequence is TGTGCCACCAGCCCTATGTCGGACAGAAACACCATATATTTT. It specifies CATSPMSDRNTIYF. Full variable domain (rest looked up from reference TRBV15 and TRBJ1-3): DAMVIQNPRYQVTQFGKPVTLSCSQTLNHNVMYWYQQKSSQAPKLLFHYYDKDFNNEADTPDNFQSRRPNTSFCFLDIRSPGLGDTAMYLCATSPMSDRNTIYFGEGSWLTVV.

This clone is a singleton in its sample. J is TRBJ2-5 and V is TRBV18; 11 nucleotides agree with TRBD2. V lost 3 bases and J lost 5; bases outside the gene matches: 8. This CDR3 has 16 amino acids. The germline gives CDR1 KGHSH, CDR2 LQKENI. CDR3 protein: CASSPLTSGTWETQYF. In nucleotides, the CDR3 is TGTGCCAGCTCACCCCTGACTAGCGGGACCTGGGAGACCCAGTACTTC.

The rearrangement links TRBV5-5 to TRBJ2-6; TRBD2 aligns across 8 bases. This CDR3 spans 18 amino acids. The J segment lost 2 bases and the V segment lost 4 bases, leaving 11 bases of the junction unmatched. In germline, CDR1 is SGHKS, CDR2 YYEKEE (reference sequence). The CDR3 sequence is CASSPGAGGLPGANVLTF. The CDR3, as DNA: TGTGCCAGCAGCCCTGGGGCGGGGGGCCTGCCTGGGGCCAACGTCCTGACTTTC. The complete variable domain, with remaining parts taken from reference TRBV5-5 and TRBJ2-6, reads DAGVTQSPTHLIKTRGQQVTLRCSPISGHKSVSWYQQVLGQGPQFIFQYYEKEERGRGNFPDRFSARQFPNYSSELNVNALLLGDSALYLCASSPGAGGLPGANVLTFGAGSRLTVL.